This T cell receptor beta chain was captured in a study of PD-1 blockade in classical Hodgkin lymphoma. V shed 3 bases, J shed 4 bases, and the junction held 5 bases outside the gene matches. Germline CDR1 reads LNHDA; CDR2 reads SQIVND (reference sequence). The CDR3 is 15 amino acids. This clone was counted a few times. The target antigen is unknown. Relapse was seen in all patients after autologous stem cell transplantation, and brentuximab vedotin exposure was variable. Profiled with immunoSEQ multiplex PCR; TCRdb holds only in-frame clones, not every one. The sample includes about 13,000 clones, about 90% seen only once; the top ten take roughly 10%. Study-wide findings and caveats: Some patients started nivolumab under 1 year after ASCT, and they were excluded.

The J gene is TRBJ2-1, the V gene TRBV19; TRBD2 aligns across 8 bases. Sequencing was performed on peripheral blood mononuclear cells (PBMCs), taken at baseline. The source is a human donor with classical Hodgkin lymphoma. The CDR3 DNA reads as TGTGCCAGTAGTATGCAGGGCGGGGGGTACAATGAGCAGTTCTTC. Protein product: CASSMQGGGYNEQFF. The variable domain in full, completed from reference TRBV19 and TRBJ2-1, reads DGGITQSPKYLFRKEGQNVTLSCEQNLNHDAMYWYRQDPGQGLRLIYYSQIVNDFQKGDIAEGYSVSREKKESFPLTVTSAQKNPTAFYLCASSMQGGGYNEQFFGPGTRLTVL.